In its sample, the clone carrying this T cell receptor beta chain was seen once. What it binds is unknown. Described time point: blood 2 weeks post-SBRT. Sample treatment: 15 Gy SBRT to primary tumor, nephrectomy 4 weeks later. The patient's renal cell carcinoma had clear cell pathology. This sample is drawn from a study of radiation and T cells in renal cell carcinoma. At the level of the study: Nephrectomy followed 15 Gy stereotactic body radiation by 4 weeks. Study-wide points: In blood, top tumor clones expanded by 2 weeks, shrinking by 4.

Profiled with immunoSEQ multiplex PCR; TCRdb holds only in-frame clones, not every one. The table lists about 150,000 clones, approximately 86% of them singletons. There are 16 residues in the CDR3. Germline V gene sequence: CDR1 SEHNR, CDR2 FQNEAQ (reference sequence). V was clipped by 5 bases and J by 4 bases, with 20 bases between them. The chain couples TRBV7-9 to TRBJ1-2, with a possible D match to TRBD1 (6 bases). The clonotype comes from a woman in her forties or fifties with renal cell carcinoma. This specimen was blood, taken from a patient whose treatment included radiotherapy and nephrectomy. The CDR3 sequence: CASSKVGGGISYGYTF. The CDR3 bases are TGTGCCAGCAGCAAGGTCGGAGGGGGGATCTCCTATGGCTACACCTTC.